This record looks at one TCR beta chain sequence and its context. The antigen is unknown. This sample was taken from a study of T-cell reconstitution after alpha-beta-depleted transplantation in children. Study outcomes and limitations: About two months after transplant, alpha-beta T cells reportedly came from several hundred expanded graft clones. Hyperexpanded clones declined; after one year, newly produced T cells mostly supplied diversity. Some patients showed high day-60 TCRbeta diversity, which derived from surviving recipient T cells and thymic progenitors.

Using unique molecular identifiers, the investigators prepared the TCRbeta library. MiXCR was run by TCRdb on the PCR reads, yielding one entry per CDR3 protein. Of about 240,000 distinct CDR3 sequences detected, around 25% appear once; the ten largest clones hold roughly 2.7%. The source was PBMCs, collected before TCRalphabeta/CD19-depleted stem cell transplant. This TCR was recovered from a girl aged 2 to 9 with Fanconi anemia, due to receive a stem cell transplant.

The CDR3: CASSQQGAPELEQFF. The CDR3, as DNA: TGCGCCAGCAGTCAACAGGGGGCCCCCGAACTTGAGCAGTTCTTC. V gene TRBV5-1 combines with J gene TRBJ2-1; 9 bases agree with TRBD1. The CDR3 totals 15 residues. The germline CDR1 and CDR2 sequences are SGHRS and YFSETQ. Trimming cost V 5 bases and J 9 bases; bases outside gene matches: 12.